The 19 T cell receptor beta chains in this list originate from one sample, sequenced in a study of blood T cells in healthy people across ages. The authors ran a second PCR of about 6 to 11 cycles using a sample-barcoded 5' primer and a J-beta primer mix. MiXCR, run by TCRdb on the 5' RACE reads, gives a single entry per CDR3 protein. The table lists around 1.1 million distinct CDR3 sequences, approximately 38% of them singletons, with 10% to 15% in the top ten. The material sequenced was blood. Source of these receptors: a man in his late teens or twenties in good health.

This clonotype was detected only a few times. The chain has TRBV20-1 and TRBJ2-1, with 9 bases matching TRBD2. Trimming at V came to 3 bases and at J to 4 bases, leaving 4 bases not matched to a gene. The CDR3 has 14 residues. Germline V lookup: CDR1 DFQATT, CDR2 SNEGSKA (reference sequence). As DNA, the CDR3 is TGCAGTGCTAGTCGGGCGGGGGGGTACAATGAGCAGTTCTTC. Translating gives CSASRAGGYNEQFF.

This clonotype turned up a few times. V gene TRBV20-1 combines with J gene TRBJ2-3, with 12 bases that match TRBD2. Unmatched junction bases numbered 11, after V lost 6 bases and J lost 4 bases. The CDR3 covers 16 residues. Germline CDR1 is DFQATT and CDR2 is SNEGSKA (reference sequence). The CDR3 loop is CSAPRLGLAGSDTQYF. The CDR3 DNA reads as TGCAGTGCCCCGAGACTTGGACTAGCGGGGTCAGATACGCAGTATTTT.

This chain connects TRBV5-1 to TRBJ2-1; D possibly uses TRBD1 or TRBD2 (6 bases each). V lost 6 bases and J lost 10, with 23 bases in between. The germline V gene has CDR1 SGHRS and CDR2 YFSETQ. This CDR3 region has 15 residues. CDR3 in amino acids: CASTPEGGVSYEQFF. The CDR3 DNA sequence: TGCGCCAGCACACCCGAGGGGGGAGTTTCCTACGAGCAGTTCTTC.

The genes are TRBV27 and TRBJ1-5; the D gene is possibly TRBD1 (5 bases). Germline values: CDR1 MNHEY, CDR2 SMNVEV (reference sequence). Trimming stripped 1 base from V and 0 bases from J, with 10 bases between. CDR3 length equals 16 residues. The CDR3 reads CASSLWGRDSNQPQHF. CDR3 DNA sequence: TGTGCCAGCAGTTTATGGGGACGAGATAGCAATCAGCCCCAGCATTTT.

This clonotype was observed a few times. The V gene is TRBV10-3, the J gene TRBJ1-2; 10 bases align to TRBD1. This CDR3 has 14 residues. V trimming: 3 bases; J trimming: 6 bases; junction bases outside the gene matches: 4. Germline CDR1 and CDR2: ENHRY and SYGVKD. The CDR3 reads CAISDIGTGDGYTF. CDR3 bases: TGTGCCATCAGTGATATTGGGACAGGGGATGGCTACACCTTC.

The chain is built from TRBV20-1 and TRBJ2-7; no definite D call. The end of the DNA aligns better with TRBJ2-5, so the J call may be wrong. CDR3 length: 12 residues. CDR1 is DFQATT and CDR2 is SNEGSKA in the germline V gene (reference sequence). Here the CDR3 DNA reads TGCAGTGCTATGCTGATAGCAGAGACCCAGTACTTC. It codes for CSAMLIAETQYF.

This clonotype has only one observation. The chain couples TRBV19 to TRBJ2-7; D not certain. This CDR3 is built from 13 residues. The V and J ends lost 3 bases and 2 bases respectively, with 8 bases between them. CDR1 and CDR2 (germline): LNHDA, SQIVND (reference sequence). The DNA of the CDR3 is TGTGCCAGTAGTATTTCCGGCACCTACGAGCAGTACTTC. The encoded protein is CASSISGTYEQYF. The full variable domain, completed using reference TRBV19 and TRBJ2-7, is DGGITQSPKYLFRKEGQNVTLSCEQNLNHDAMYWYRQDPGQGLRLIYYSQIVNDFQKGDIAEGYSVSREKKESFPLTVTSAQKNPTAFYLCASSISGTYEQYFGPGTRLTVT.

This clonotype was counted once. The gene calls are TRBV20-1 and TRBJ2-1; possible D gene TRBD2, 6 bases. V was clipped by 2 bases and J by 6 bases, with 14 bases between them. The germline CDR1 and CDR2 sequences are DFQATT and SNEGSKA (reference sequence). The CDR3 has 14 amino acids. The CDR3 bases are TGCAGTGCTAGATATCTAGCGATAGGCAATGAGCAGTTCTTC. This translates into CSARYLAIGNEQFF.

Note on this clonotype: A read error may produce the germline difference seen at one junction end. The chain carries TRBV11-1 and TRBJ1-1; 7 bases are a match to TRBD1. The CDR3 has 17 residues. CDR1 SGHAT and CDR2 FQDESV come from the germline V gene (reference sequence). CDR3 nucleotide sequence: TGTGCCAGCGGCTTAGCCCCACAGGGGCCAATGAACACTGAAGCTTTCTTT. Translated: CASGLAPQGPMNTEAFF.

The rearrangement joins TRBV7-9 to TRBJ2-5, with 7 nucleotides matching TRBD1. Germline CDR1 SEHNR, CDR2 FQNEAQ (reference sequence). This CDR3 is 14 amino acids long. After removal of 5 bases from V and 11 bases from J, the junction contained 14 bases not matched to a gene. The CDR3 spells CASSPTTGRNEQYF. The CDR3 DNA is TGTGCCAGCAGCCCAACGACAGGGCGCAATGAGCAGTACTTC.

V and J are TRBV19 and TRBJ2-7, with TRBD1 identical over 8 bases. CDR1 is LNHDA and CDR2 is SQIVND in the germline V gene (reference sequence). Trimming at V came to 6 bases and at J to 3 bases, leaving 4 bases not matched to a gene. The length of the CDR3 is 13 residues. The DNA for the CDR3 is TGTGCCAGTAGGATGGGACAGGACTACGAGCAGTACTTC. This encodes CASRMGQDYEQYF.

This clonotype occurred a few times. The gene calls are TRBV14 and TRBJ2-1; TRBD2 matches 11 bases. Losses at the gene ends were 1 base for V and 0 bases for J; bases not matched to a gene: 5. Per the germline V gene, CDR1 is SGHDN and CDR2 is FVKESK. CDR3 length equals 18 residues. CDR3: CASSQASGGKSSYNEQFF. CDR3 nucleotides: TGTGCCAGCAGCCAAGCTAGCGGGGGGAAGAGCTCCTACAATGAGCAGTTCTTC.

Details on this clonotype: Without the conserved terminal phenylalanine or tryptophan, this CDR3 likely stems from a read error. This chain joins TRBV20-1 and TRBJ2-7, with TRBD1 matching over 7 bases. CDR1 DFQATT and CDR2 SNEGSKA come from the germline V gene (reference sequence). The junction had 2 bases not matched to a gene; V was cut back by 3 bases and J by 3 bases. The CDR3 totals 12 residues. CDR3 loop: CSARQGVYEQYS. CDR3 nucleotides: TGCAGTGCTAGGCAGGGGGTCTACGAGCAGTACTCC.

The chain is built from TRBV7-2 and TRBJ1-1, with D possibly being TRBD1 (6 bases). Trimming cost V 5 bases and J 3 bases, with 22 bases left between them. Looked up from germline, CDR1 is SGHTA and CDR2 is FQGNSA. The CDR3 extends over 17 amino acids. CDR3 nucleotides: TGTGCCAGCAGCCCCCGGACAGAGGCCTTGGGGGACACTGAAGCTTTCTTT. Translated: CASSPRTEALGDTEAFF. The full variable domain, completed using reference TRBV7-2 and TRBJ1-1, is GAGVSQSPSNKVTEKGKDVELRCDPISGHTALYWYRQSLGQGLEFLIYFQGNSAPDKSGLPSDRFSAERTGGSVSTLTIQRTQQEDSAVYLCASSPRTEALGDTEAFFGQGTRLTVV.

The chain has TRBV27 and TRBJ1-2; TRBD1 is a possible D gene (5 bases). V dropped 6 bases and J dropped 8 bases, with 19 bases sitting between them. Germline CDR1 reads MNHEY; CDR2 reads SMNVEV (reference sequence). The CDR3 spans 14 residues. The CDR3 here is CASSPDSLMGGYTF. In DNA form, the CDR3 reads TGTGCCAGCAGCCCCGACAGCCTTATGGGGGGCTACACCTTC.

This sequence joins TRBV6-2 or TRBV6-3 and TRBJ2-1; D is unclear. Between the trimmed V and J ends, which lost 5 bases and 10 bases, there was a span of 12 bases. Germline loops: CDR1 MNHEY, CDR2 SVGEGT. The CDR3 totals 12 residues. The CDR3: CASSPRLREQFF. The CDR3 nucleotides are TGTGCCAGCAGTCCTCGACTGAGGGAGCAGTTCTTC.

V is TRBV13 and J is TRBJ1-4; 10 nucleotides agree with TRBD1. There are 17 residues in the CDR3. Germline trimming cut 5 bases from V and 0 bases from J; bases unmatched to any gene: 6. In germline, CDR1 is PRHDT, CDR2 FYEKMQ (reference sequence). Written as DNA, the CDR3 is TGTGCCAGCAGCAACAGCGGACAGGGGGCAACTAATGAAAAACTGTTTTTT. Residues: CASSNSGQGATNEKLFF.

The J gene is TRBJ2-3, the V gene TRBV2; D ambiguous. V shed 10 bases and J shed 8 bases, with 10 bases lying between them. This CDR3 is built from 10 residues. The V gene's germline CDR1 is SNHLY and CDR2 FYNNEI. The CDR3 DNA is TGTGCCACCAAGGTTGGTACGCAGTATTTT. It codes for CATKVGTQYF.

The chain recombines TRBV19 with TRBJ1-2; D remains unclear. Deletions cut 3 bases from V and 1 base from J, with 6 bases between. Germline-derived CDR1 and CDR2 are LNHDA and SQIVND (reference sequence). CDR3 length equals 13 residues. The CDR3 spells CASSISDNYGYTF. CDR3 nucleotide sequence: TGTGCCAGTAGTATTTCGGATAACTATGGCTACACCTTC.